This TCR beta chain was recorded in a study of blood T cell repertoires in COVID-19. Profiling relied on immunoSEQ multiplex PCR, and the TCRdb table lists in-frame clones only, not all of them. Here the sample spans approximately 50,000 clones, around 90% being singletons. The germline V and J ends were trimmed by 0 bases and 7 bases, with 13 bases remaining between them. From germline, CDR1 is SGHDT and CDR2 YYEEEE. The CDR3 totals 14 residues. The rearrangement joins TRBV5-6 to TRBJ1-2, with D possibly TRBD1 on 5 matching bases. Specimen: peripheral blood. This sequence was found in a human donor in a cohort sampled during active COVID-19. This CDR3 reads CASSLAAGKVGYTF. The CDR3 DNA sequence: TGTGCCAGCAGCTTGGCGGCAGGGAAGGTTGGCTACACCTTC.